This T cell receptor (beta chain) was found in a study of breast tumors, draining lymph nodes, adjacent tissues. The study, taken as a whole, reports: Findings are consistent with lymph node origin and intratumoral expansion of most tumor T cells. Luminal-like breast cancer showed significantly greater tumor-nontumor repertoire similarity than basal-like breast cancer did. Tumor TCR diversity was below lymph nodes but above nontumor tissue.

TCRdb reanalysed the multiplex PCR reads using MiXCR and keeps one entry per CDR3 protein. The sample records around 300,000 distinct CDR3 sequences, 30% to 35% being singletons. Breast cancer patients provided tissue from their axillary draining lymph nodes. The germline V gene has CDR1 MNHNS and CDR2 SASEGT. V lost 5 bases and J 3 bases, leaving 10 bases between the germline ends. This CDR3 comprises 14 residues. As concerns this clonotype: The antigen is unknown.

The TCR was taken from a female donor with breast cancer. Some clones in this sample may be carry-over from other donors' samples. Sequencing input: axillary lymph node tissue. J is TRBJ2-2 and V is TRBV6-1; D not resolved. The CDR3: CASSQYYYTGELFF. CDR3 DNA sequence: TGTGCCAGCAGTCAATACTACTACACCGGGGAGCTGTTTTTT.